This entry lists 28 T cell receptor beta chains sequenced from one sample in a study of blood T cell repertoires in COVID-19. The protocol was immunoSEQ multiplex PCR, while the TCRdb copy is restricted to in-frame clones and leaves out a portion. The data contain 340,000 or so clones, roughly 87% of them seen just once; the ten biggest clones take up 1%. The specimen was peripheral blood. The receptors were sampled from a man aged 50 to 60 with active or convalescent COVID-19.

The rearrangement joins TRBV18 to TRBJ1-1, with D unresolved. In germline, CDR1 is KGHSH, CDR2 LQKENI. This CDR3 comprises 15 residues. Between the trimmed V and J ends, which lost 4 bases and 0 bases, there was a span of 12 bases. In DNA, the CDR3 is TGTGCCAGCTCACTCAATTTCGCAGTGAACACTGAAGCTTTCTTT. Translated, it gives CASSLNFAVNTEAFF.

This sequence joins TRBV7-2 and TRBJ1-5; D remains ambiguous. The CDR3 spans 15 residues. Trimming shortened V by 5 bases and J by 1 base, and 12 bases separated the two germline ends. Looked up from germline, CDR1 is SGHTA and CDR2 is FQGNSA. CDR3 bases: TGTGCCAGCAGCCCTTACGTACAGAGCAATCAGCCCCAGCATTTT. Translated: CASSPYVQSNQPQHF.

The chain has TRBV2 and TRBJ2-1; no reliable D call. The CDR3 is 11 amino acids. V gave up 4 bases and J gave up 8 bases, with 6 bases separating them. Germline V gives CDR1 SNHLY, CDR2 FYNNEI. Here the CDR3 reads CASSAYDEQFF. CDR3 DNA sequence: TGTGCCAGCAGTGCCTATGATGAGCAGTTCTTC.

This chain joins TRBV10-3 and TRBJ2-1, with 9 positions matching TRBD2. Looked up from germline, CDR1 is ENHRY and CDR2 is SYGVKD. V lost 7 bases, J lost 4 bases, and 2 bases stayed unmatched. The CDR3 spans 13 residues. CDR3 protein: CAIKSGGYNEQFF. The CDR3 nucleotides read TGTGCCATCAAGAGCGGGGGGTACAATGAGCAGTTCTTC.

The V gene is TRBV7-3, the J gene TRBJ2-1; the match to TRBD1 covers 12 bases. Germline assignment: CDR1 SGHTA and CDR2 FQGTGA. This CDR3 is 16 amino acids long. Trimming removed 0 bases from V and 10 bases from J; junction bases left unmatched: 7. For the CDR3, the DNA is TGTGCCAGCAGCTTAACGAAGGGACAGGGGGCTGGGGAGCAGTTCTTC. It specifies CASSLTKGQGAGEQFF.

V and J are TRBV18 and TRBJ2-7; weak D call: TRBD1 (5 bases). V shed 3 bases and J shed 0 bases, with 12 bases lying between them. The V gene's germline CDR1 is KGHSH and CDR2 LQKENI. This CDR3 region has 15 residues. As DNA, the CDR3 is TGTGCCAGCTCACCCCGGGCAGGGTTCTCCTACGAGCAGTACTTC. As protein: CASSPRAGFSYEQYF.

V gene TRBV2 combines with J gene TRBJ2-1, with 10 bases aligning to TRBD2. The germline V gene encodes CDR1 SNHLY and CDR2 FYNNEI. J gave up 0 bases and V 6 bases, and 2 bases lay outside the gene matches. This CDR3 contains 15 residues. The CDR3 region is CASRAGGSSYNEQFF. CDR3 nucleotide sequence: TGTGCCAGCAGAGCGGGGGGGAGCTCCTACAATGAGCAGTTCTTC.

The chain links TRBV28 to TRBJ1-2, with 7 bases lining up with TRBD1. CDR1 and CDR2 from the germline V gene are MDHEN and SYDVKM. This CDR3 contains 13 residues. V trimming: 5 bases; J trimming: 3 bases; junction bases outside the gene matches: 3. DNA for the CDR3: TGTGCCAGCAGTGGGGACAGCCACTATGGCTACACCTTC. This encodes CASSGDSHYGYTF.

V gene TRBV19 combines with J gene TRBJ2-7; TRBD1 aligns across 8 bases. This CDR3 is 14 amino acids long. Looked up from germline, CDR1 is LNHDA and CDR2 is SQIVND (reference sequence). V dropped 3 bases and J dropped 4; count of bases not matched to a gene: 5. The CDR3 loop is CASSIAGQGYEQYF. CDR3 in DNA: TGTGCCAGTAGTATCGCAGGACAGGGATACGAGCAGTACTTC.

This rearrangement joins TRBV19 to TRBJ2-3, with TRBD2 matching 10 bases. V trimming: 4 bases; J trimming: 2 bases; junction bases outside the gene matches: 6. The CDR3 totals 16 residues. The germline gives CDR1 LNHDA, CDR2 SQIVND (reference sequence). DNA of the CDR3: TGTGCCAGTAGTACCCAGACTAGCGGGCACACAGATACGCAGTATTTT. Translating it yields CASSTQTSGHTDTQYF.

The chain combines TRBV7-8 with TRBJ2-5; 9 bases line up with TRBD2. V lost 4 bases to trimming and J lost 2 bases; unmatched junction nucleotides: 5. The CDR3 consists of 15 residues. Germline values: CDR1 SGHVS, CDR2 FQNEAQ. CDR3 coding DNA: TGTGCCAGCAGCTCAAGCGGGAGGTGGCAAGAGACCCAGTACTTC. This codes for CASSSSGRWQETQYF.

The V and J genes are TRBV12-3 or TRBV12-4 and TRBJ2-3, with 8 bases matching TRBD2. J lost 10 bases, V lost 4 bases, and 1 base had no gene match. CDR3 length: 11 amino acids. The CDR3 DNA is TGTGCCAGCAGTTCCGGGAGGGCGCAGTATTTT. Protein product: CASSSGRAQYF.

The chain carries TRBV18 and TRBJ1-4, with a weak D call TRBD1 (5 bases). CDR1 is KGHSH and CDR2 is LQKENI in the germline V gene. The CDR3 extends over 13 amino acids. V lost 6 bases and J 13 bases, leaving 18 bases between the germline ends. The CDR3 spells CASSPERGIILFF. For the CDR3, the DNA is TGTGCCAGCTCTCCGGAACGGGGGATAATACTGTTTTTT. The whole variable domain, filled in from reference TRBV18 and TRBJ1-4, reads NAGVMQNPRHLVRRRGQEARLRCSPMKGHSHVYWYRQLPEEGLKFMVYLQKENIIDESGMPKERFSAEFPKEGPSILRIQQVVRGDSAAYFCASSPERGIILFFGSGTQLSVL.

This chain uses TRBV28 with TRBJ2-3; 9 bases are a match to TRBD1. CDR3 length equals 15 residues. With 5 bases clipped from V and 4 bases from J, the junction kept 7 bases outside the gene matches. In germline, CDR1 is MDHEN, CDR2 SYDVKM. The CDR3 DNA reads TGTGCCAGCAGTCGATACAGGGGGCCCCCAGATACGCAGTATTTT. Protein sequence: CASSRYRGPPDTQYF.

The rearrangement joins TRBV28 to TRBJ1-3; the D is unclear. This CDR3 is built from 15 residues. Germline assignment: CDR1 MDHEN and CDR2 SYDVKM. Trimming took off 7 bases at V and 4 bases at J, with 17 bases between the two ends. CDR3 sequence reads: CASIFSAGSGNTIYF. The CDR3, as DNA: TGTGCCAGCATTTTTAGTGCGGGTTCGGGAAACACCATATATTTT.

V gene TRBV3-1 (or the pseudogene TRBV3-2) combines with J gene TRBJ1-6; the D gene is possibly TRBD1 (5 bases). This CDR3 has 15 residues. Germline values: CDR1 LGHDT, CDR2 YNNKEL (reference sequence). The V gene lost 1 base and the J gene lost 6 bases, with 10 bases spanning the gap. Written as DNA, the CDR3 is TGTGCCAGCAGCCAAGTAACAAGGGGTAATTCACCCCTCCACTTT. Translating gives CASSQVTRGNSPLHF.

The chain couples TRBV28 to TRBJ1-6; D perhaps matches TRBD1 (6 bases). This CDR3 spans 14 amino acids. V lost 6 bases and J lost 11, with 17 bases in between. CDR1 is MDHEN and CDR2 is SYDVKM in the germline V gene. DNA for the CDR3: TGTGCCAGCAGATTCACAGGGAGGGTAACACCCCTCCACTTT. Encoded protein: CASRFTGRVTPLHF.

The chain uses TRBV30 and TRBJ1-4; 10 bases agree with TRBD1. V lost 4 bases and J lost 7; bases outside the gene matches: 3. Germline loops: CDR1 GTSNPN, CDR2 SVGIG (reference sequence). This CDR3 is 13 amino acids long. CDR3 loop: CAWKRTGGEKLFF. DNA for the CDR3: TGTGCCTGGAAACGGACAGGGGGTGAAAAACTGTTTTTT.

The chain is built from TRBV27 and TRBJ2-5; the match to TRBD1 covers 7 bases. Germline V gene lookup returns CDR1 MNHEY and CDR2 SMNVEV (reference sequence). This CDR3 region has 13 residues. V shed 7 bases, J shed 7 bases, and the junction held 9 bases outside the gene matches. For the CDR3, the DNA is TGTGCCAGCATGGACAGGTGGATTGGGACCCAGTACTTC. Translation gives CASMDRWIGTQYF.

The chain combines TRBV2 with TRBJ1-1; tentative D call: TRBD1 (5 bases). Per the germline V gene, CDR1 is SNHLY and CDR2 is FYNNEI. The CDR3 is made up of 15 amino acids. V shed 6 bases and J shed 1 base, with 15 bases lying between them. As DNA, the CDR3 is TGTGCCAGCAGATTCCAGGGCGCGGCGAACACTGAAGCTTTCTTT. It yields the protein CASRFQGAANTEAFF.

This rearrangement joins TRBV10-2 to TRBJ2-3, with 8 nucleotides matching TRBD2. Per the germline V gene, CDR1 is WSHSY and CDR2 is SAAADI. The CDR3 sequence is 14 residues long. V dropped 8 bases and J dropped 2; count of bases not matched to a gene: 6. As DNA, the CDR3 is TGCGCCAGCCGTCGACTAGCGAACACAGATACGCAGTATTTT. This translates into CASRRLANTDTQYF.

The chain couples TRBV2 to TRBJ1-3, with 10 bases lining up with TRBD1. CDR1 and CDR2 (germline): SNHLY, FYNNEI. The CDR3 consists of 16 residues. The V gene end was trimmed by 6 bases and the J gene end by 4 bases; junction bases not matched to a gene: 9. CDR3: CASSSTGTGAGNTIYF. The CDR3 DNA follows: TGTGCCAGCAGCTCCACCGGGACAGGGGCAGGAAACACCATATATTTT.

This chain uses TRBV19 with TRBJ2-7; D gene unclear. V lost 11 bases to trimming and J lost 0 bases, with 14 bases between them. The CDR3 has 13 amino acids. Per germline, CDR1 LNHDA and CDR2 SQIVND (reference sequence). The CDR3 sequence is CAAGYVGSYEQYF. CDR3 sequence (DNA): TGTGCCGCCGGTTATGTCGGCTCCTACGAGCAGTACTTC.

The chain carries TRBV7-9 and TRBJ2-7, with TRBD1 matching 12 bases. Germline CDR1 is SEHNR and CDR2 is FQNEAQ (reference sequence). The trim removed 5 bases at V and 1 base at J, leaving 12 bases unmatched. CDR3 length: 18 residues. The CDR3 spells CASSPLGTGGRGSYEQYF. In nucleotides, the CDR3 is TGTGCCAGCAGCCCCTTGGGGACAGGGGGCCGGGGATCCTACGAGCAGTACTTC.

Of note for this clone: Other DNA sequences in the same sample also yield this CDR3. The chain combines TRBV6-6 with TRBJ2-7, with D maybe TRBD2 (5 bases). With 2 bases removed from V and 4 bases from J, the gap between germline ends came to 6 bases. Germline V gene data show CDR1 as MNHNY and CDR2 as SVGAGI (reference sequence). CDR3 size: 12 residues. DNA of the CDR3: TGTGCCAGCAGTTACGAGGGTTACGAGCAGTACTTC. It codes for CASSYEGYEQYF.

The CDR3 bases are TGTGCCAGTAGTATAGATCGACAGGGCGGCTATGGCTACACCTTC. The encoded protein is CASSIDRQGGYGYTF. The V call is TRBV19, the J call TRBJ1-2, with 7 bases that match TRBD1. The CDR3 totals 15 residues. Germline V gene sequence: CDR1 LNHDA, CDR2 SQIVND (reference sequence). The V and J ends lost 0 bases and 4 bases, in that order; junction bases with no gene match: 5.

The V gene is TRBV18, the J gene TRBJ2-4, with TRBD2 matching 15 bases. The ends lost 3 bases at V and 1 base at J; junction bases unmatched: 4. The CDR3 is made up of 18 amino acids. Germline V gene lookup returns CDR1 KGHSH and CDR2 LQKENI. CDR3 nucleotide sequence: TGTGCCAGCTCACCGGGACTAGCGGGAGGAAGGGCCAAAAACATTCAGTACTTC. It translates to CASSPGLAGGRAKNIQYF.

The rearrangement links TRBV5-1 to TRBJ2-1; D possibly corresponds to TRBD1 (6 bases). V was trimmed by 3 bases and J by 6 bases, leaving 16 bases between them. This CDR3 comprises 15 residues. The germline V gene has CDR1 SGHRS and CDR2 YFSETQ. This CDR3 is CASSSTPGQSNEQFF. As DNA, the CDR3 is TGCGCCAGCAGCTCCACCCCTGGACAGTCCAATGAGCAGTTCTTC.